Sequencing of this T cell receptor beta chain was carried out in a study of OX40 agonist ivuxolimab in advanced cancers. For the study at large: Melanoma, hepatocellular carcinoma, head and neck or renal cell cancer occurred in dose-escalation patients. Study findings and constraints: At 0.1 to 3.0 mg/kg, clonal expansion of CD4+ and CD8+ blood T cells had occurred by week 6. Average numbers of expanded clones were greater in CD8+ T cells than in CD4+.

This clone was seen a single time. Its antigen is currently unknown. Blood draws occurred at baseline, cycle 4 day 1, and cycle 7 day 1. Germline V lookup: CDR1 LNHDA, CDR2 SQIVND (reference sequence). Unmatched junction bases numbered 4, after V lost 9 bases and J lost 7 bases. The CDR3 is 12 residues long. Using immunoSEQ multiplex PCR, the repertoire was profiled, and TCRdb retains in-frame clones only, with some absent. In the table there are about 25,000 clones, around 85% of which are singletons. The sequence was obtained from an adult with an advanced solid tumor such as melanoma, head and neck, liver or kidney cancer. The sample was CD4+ or CD8+ T cells sorted from blood, taken in a trial of the OX40 agonist ivuxolimab. This chain uses TRBV19 with TRBJ1-5; 9 nucleotides agree with TRBD1. CDR3 nucleotides: TGTGCCAGCGGGACAGGGAGACAGCCCCAGCATTTT. It translates to CASGTGRQPQHF. The full variable domain, with the rest looked up from reference TRBV19 and TRBJ1-5, is DGGITQSPKYLFRKEGQNVTLSCEQNLNHDAMYWYRQDPGQGLRLIYYSQIVNDFQKGDIAEGYSVSREKKESFPLTVTSAQKNPTAFYLCASGTGRQPQHFGDGTRLSIL.